A selection of T cell receptor beta chains follows, all from one sample in a study of cytomegalovirus exposure and HLA in healthy donors. Only in-frame clones appear in the TCRdb table, and some are missing; sequencing was by immunoSEQ multiplex PCR. The table lists fewer than 200,000 clones, roughly four fifths of them singletons. The sample taken for sequencing was PBMCs. Every receptor here comes from a man aged 45 to 65 in good health and CMV-seronegative. Both conserved end residues are part of each CDR3. The D gene is left open where the match is weak. The listing skips clone size in some rows; elsewhere it reads once, few, many or a size class.

v_call	j_call	clone_size	d_call	cdr3_aa	cdr3_nt
TRBV7-2	TRBJ1-2	-	-	CASSLASGGGGYTF	TGTGCCAGCAGCTTAGCATCTGGGGGCGGGGGCTACACCTTC
TRBV19	TRBJ1-5	-	-	CASSIPHSYQPQHF	TGTGCCAGTAGTATCCCTCACTCTTATCAGCCCCAGCATTTT
TRBV28	TRBJ1-5	once	TRBD1	CASSSPNRGSSNQPQHF	TGTGCCAGCAGTTCTCCAAACAGGGGTTCGAGCAATCAGCCCCAGCATTTT
TRBV2	TRBJ1-5	-	-	CASSPDRFGNQPQHF	TGTGCCAGCAGTCCCGACAGGTTTGGAAATCAGCCCCAGCATTTT
TRBV5-1	TRBJ2-7	-	TRBD2	CASSTAGTSGRLEQYF	TGCGCCAGCAGCACGGCCGGGACTAGCGGGAGGCTCGAGCAGTACTTC
TRBV7-2	TRBJ2-7	-	-	CASSLPLYEQYF	TGTGCCAGCAGCTTACCCCTTTACGAGCAGTACTTC
TRBV27	TRBJ2-7	-	TRBD1	CASSRQGWVAYEQYF	TGTGCCAGCAGTCGACAGGGTTGGGTAGCCTACGAGCAGTACTTC
TRBV25-1	TRBJ2-5	-	TRBD2	CASSEEGLAGLETQYF	TGTGCCAGCAGTGAGGAGGGACTAGCGGGACTAGAGACCCAGTACTTC
TRBV7-3	TRBJ2-1	-	TRBD1	CASSKDRDNEQFF	TGTGCCAGCAGCAAAGACAGGGACAATGAGCAGTTCTTC
TRBV7-8	TRBJ2-3	-	-	CASRASSAGPDTQYF	TGTGCCAGCAGGGCCTCGAGCGCGGGGCCAGATACGCAGTATTTT
TRBV10-3	TRBJ2-7	-	-	CAISPNYEQYF	TGTGCCATCAGCCCAAACTACGAGCAGTACTTC
TRBV6-1	TRBJ2-7	once	-	CASTGLATYEQYF	TGTGCCAGCACCGGACTCGCTACCTACGAGCAGTACTTC
TRBV19	TRBJ1-5	-	-	CASTSYQGESNQPQHF	TGTGCCAGTACCTCGTATCAGGGCGAAAGCAATCAGCCCCAGCATTTT
TRBV30	TRBJ2-2	-	-	CAWNRPGHGEYPNTGELFF	TGTGCCTGGAACAGACCGGGACACGGCGAATATCCGAACACCGGGGAGCTGTTTTTT
TRBV7-2	TRBJ2-1	-	TRBD2	CASSPPGLASLNEQFF	TGTGCCAGCAGCCCCCCCGGACTAGCTTCCCTCAATGAGCAGTTCTTC
TRBV5-6	TRBJ2-5	-	-	CASSSHPRQLQETQYF	TGTGCCAGCAGCTCCCATCCTAGACAGTTGCAAGAGACCCAGTACTTC
TRBV30	TRBJ2-3	-	-	CAWNRISTDTQYF	TGTGCCTGGAATCGTATTAGCACAGATACGCAGTATTTT
TRBV9	TRBJ1-1	once	-	CASSVVPGAQNTEAFF	TGTGCCAGCAGCGTAGTGCCAGGGGCGCAGAACACTGAAGCTTTCTTT
TRBV4-1	TRBJ2-3	-	TRBD2	CASSQGLLADGRDTQYF	TGCGCCAGCAGCCAAGGTTTGCTAGCGGATGGCAGGGATACGCAGTATTTT
TRBV11-2	TRBJ2-3	-	-	CASSSRDSTSTDTQYF	TGTGCCAGCAGCTCAAGGGACTCTACTAGCACAGATACGCAGTATTTT
TRBV4-3	TRBJ2-1	-	TRBD1	CASSQGGQEQFF	TGCGCCAGCAGCCAAGGGGGACAGGAGCAGTTCTTC
TRBV29-1	TRBJ1-5	-	TRBD1	CSVQQGNNQPQHF	TGCAGCGTTCAACAGGGGAATAATCAGCCCCAGCATTTT
TRBV28	TRBJ1-5	-	-	CASSYRATYSNQPQHF	TGTGCCAGCAGTTACAGGGCGACTTATAGCAATCAGCCCCAGCATTTT
TRBV18	TRBJ1-6	-	TRBD1	CASSPGGRGNSPLHF	TGTGCCAGCTCACCGGGGGGCAGGGGGAATTCACCCCTCCACTTT
TRBV27	TRBJ1-5	-	-	CASSLSGFGGIGNQPQHF	TGTGCCAGCAGTTTATCGGGTTTTGGGGGGATCGGCAATCAGCCCCAGCATTTT
TRBV25-1	TRBJ1-1	-	TRBD1	CASSEYSDRATEAFF	TGTGCCAGCAGTGAATATTCCGACAGGGCCACTGAAGCTTTCTTT
TRBV19	TRBJ1-1	-	TRBD1	CASSTPRTGNTEAFF	TGTGCCAGTAGTACCCCTCGGACAGGTAACACTGAAGCTTTCTTT
TRBV6-4	TRBJ1-3	-	-	CASSDSPPGNGNTIYF	TGTGCCAGCAGTGACTCACCACCAGGGAATGGAAACACCATATATTTT
TRBV10-3	TRBJ2-2	-	TRBD1	CAISRQGAVNTGELFF	TGTGCCATCAGTCGACAGGGGGCCGTGAACACCGGGGAGCTGTTTTTT
TRBV28	TRBJ1-2	-	-	CASSSTGPHGYGYTF	TGTGCCAGCAGCTCAACAGGGCCCCATGGCTATGGCTACACCTTC
TRBV7-6	TRBJ2-7	once	TRBD1	CASSSGQGFVPENF	TGTGCCAGCAGCTCAGGACAGGGTTTCGTTCCTGAGAACTTC
TRBV6-1	TRBJ2-7	-	TRBD1	CASSRTGDYEQYF	TGTGCCAGCAGTAGGACAGGGGATTACGAGCAGTACTTC
TRBV5-1	TRBJ2-3	-	-	CASSLSPPRTDTQYF	TGCGCCAGCAGCTTGTCCCCCCCCCGGACAGATACGCAGTATTTT
TRBV30	TRBJ1-1	-	-	CAWSEGQNTEAFF	TGTGCCTGGAGTGAAGGACAGAACACTGAAGCTTTCTTT
TRBV5-4	TRBJ2-1	once	TRBD1	CASSSRDSVISEQFF	TGTGCCAGCAGCAGCCGGGACAGCGTGATATCCGAGCAGTTCTTC
TRBV5-1	TRBJ2-5	once	TRBD2	CASRRTSSQETQYF	TGCGCCAGCAGGAGGACTAGCTCGCAGGAGACTCAGTACTTC
TRBV27	TRBJ2-7	-	-	CASSTPGYAYEQYF	TGTGCCAGCAGCACACCGGGGTACGCCTACGAGCAGTACTTC